This is a list of T cell receptor beta chains from one sample in a study of blood T cells in healthy people across ages. Via MiXCR, TCRdb re-called the 5' RACE reads, giving one row per CDR3 protein. The sample records some 1.5 million distinct CDR3 sequences, under 55% being singletons. The sample taken for sequencing was blood. The receptors originated from a woman under 30 in good health. Each CDR3 is given with its conserved first and last residue. The D gene is left open where the match is weak. Size values are once, few and many counts, or a class for expanded clones, and some rows have none.

TRBV20-1,TRBJ1-2,.,.,CSAGGTGRDGYTF,TGCAGTGCTGGAGGTACAGGGAGGGATGGCTACACCTTC
TRBV6-1,TRBJ2-1,.,TRBD2,CASSLSGSVNEQFF,TGTGCCAGCAGTTTAAGCGGGAGTGTAAATGAGCAGTTCTTC
TRBV7-8,TRBJ1-1,.,.,CASSFQTNTEAFF,TGTGCCAGCAGCTTCCAGACGAACACTGAAGCTTTCTTT
TRBV13,TRBJ2-5,.,.,CASSFGRPSETQYF,TGTGCCAGCAGCTTTGGACGGCCGTCGGAGACCCAGTACTTC
TRBV12-3/TRBV12-4,TRBJ2-7,many,.,CASSFRSGGSEQYF,TGTGCCAGCAGCTTTCGGAGCGGAGGAAGCGAGCAGTACTTC
TRBV11-2,TRBJ2-1,.,TRBD1,CASKGGGNEQFF,TGTGCCAGCAAAGGGGGCGGCAATGAGCAGTTCTTC
TRBV6-5,TRBJ2-7,.,.,CASSYWDDDSYEQYF,TGTGCCAGCAGTTACTGGGATGACGACTCCTACGAGCAGTACTTC
TRBV5-1,TRBJ2-3,.,.,CASSWAGTGDTQYF,TGCGCCAGCAGCTGGGCGGGGACGGGAGATACGCAGTATTTT
TRBV18,TRBJ2-5,.,TRBD2,CASSQRTSGEETQYF,TGTGCCAGCTCACAGAGGACTAGCGGGGAAGAGACCCAGTACTTC
TRBV20-1,TRBJ1-2,.,.,CSARTHGAANYGYTF,TGCAGTGCTAGAACCCATGGGGCGGCTAACTATGGCTACACCTTC
TRBV4-1,TRBJ2-7,few,.,CASSQPARGYEQYF,TGCGCCAGCAGCCAACCCGCGCGCGGCTACGAGCAGTACTTC
TRBV7-9,TRBJ2-1,.,.,CASSLQALPLGEQFF,TGTGCCAGCAGCTTACAGGCACTCCCTCTAGGTGAGCAGTTCTTC
TRBV7-9,TRBJ2-7,few,.,CASSNRLTYEQYF,TGTGCCAGCAGTAACAGGCTGACCTACGAGCAGTACTTC
TRBV7-2,TRBJ2-7,.,.,CASSSQAPYEQYF,TGTGCCAGCAGCTCTCAGGCGCCCTACGAGCAGTACTTC
TRBV12-3/TRBV12-4,TRBJ1-1,.,.,CASSLGGFDTEAFF,TGTGCCAGCAGTTTAGGGGGCTTCGACACTGAAGCTTTCTTT
TRBV7-7,TRBJ2-2,.,.,CASSPGQSTGELFF,TGTGCTAGCAGCCCCGGACAGTCCACCGGGGAGCTGTTTTTT
TRBV9,TRBJ1-3,.,.,CASSGGTDTPGNTIYF,TGTGCCAGCAGCGGCGGAACGGACACCCCCGGAAACACCATATATTTT
TRBV13,TRBJ1-5,.,.,CASSLAGTEQPQHF,TGTGCCAGCAGCTTAGCAGGAACGGAACAGCCCCAGCATTTT
TRBV6-5,TRBJ2-5,.,.,CASSYGISYQETQYF,TGTGCCAGCAGTTACGGAATTTCGTACCAAGAGACCCAGTACTTC
TRBV7-6,TRBJ2-7,.,.,CASSSLMAYEQYF,TGTGCCAGCAGCTCCTTAATGGCCTACGAGCAGTACTTC
TRBV7-2,TRBJ2-1,few,.,CASSLDGISNEQFF,TGTGCCAGCAGCTTAGACGGAATATCCAATGAGCAGTTCTTC
TRBV7-9,TRBJ2-7,.,.,CASSFLLPEQYF,TGTGCCAGCAGCTTTCTCTTACCCGAGCAGTACTTC
TRBV29-1,TRBJ1-2,.,.,CSVGGLLNYGYTF,TGCAGCGTTGGGGGGTTACTTAACTATGGCTACACCTTC
TRBV27,TRBJ2-1,.,.,CASSYTGYDEQFF,TGTGCCAGCAGTTATACAGGATACGATGAGCAGTTCTTC
TRBV12-3/TRBV12-4,TRBJ2-3,.,.,CASSMTAEAQYF,TGTGCCAGCAGTATGACAGCGGAGGCGCAGTATTTT
TRBV29-1,TRBJ2-2,.,.,CSASPRSGRIGELFF,TGCAGCGCCTCGCCCCGGAGCGGACGTATCGGGGAGCTGTTTTTT
TRBV4-3,TRBJ2-5,few,.,CASSQEMGSSEQYF,TGCGCCAGCAGCCAAGAGATGGGTTCGAGTGAGCAGTACTTC
TRBV19,TRBJ2-7,.,TRBD2,CASSPGLAGDYNEQYF,TGTGCCAGTAGTCCAGGACTAGCGGGGGACTACAATGAGCAGTACTTC
TRBV4-2,TRBJ2-3,once,.,CASSQGALDTQYF,TGTGCCAGCAGCCAGGGGGCGCTGGATACGCAGTATTTT
TRBV7-2,TRBJ2-5,few,.,CASSLVRGYQETQYF,TGTGCCAGCAGCTTAGTTAGGGGGTACCAAGAGACCCAGTACTTC
TRBV27,TRBJ1-1,few,.,CASSLNHRVGTEAFF,TGTGCCAGCAGTTTAAACCACAGGGTGGGCACTGAAGCTTTCTTT
TRBV5-1,TRBJ2-3,few,.,CASRWGPQEADTQYF,TGCGCCAGCAGATGGGGACCCCAGGAGGCAGATACGCAGTATTTT
TRBV12-3/TRBV12-4,TRBJ2-1,.,.,CASSFWAGRHNEQFF,TGTGCCAGCAGTTTTTGGGCGGGGAGGCACAATGAGCAGTTCTTC
TRBV12-3/TRBV12-4,TRBJ2-3,.,.,CASSTGATRYF,TGTGCCAGCAGCACCGGAGCTACTCGATATTTT
TRBV5-1,TRBJ1-1,.,.,CASSLGRQNTETFF,TGCGCCAGCAGCTTGGGCAGGCAGAACACTGAAACTTTCTTT
TRBV7-2,TRBJ2-3,once,TRBD2,CVSSLAGGGTDTQYF,TGTGTCAGCAGCTTAGCGGGGGGAGGCACAGATACGCAGTATTTT
TRBV29-1,TRBJ2-1,.,TRBD2,CSVVGLAGWEFF,TGCAGCGTTGTGGGACTAGCGGGATGGGAGTTCTTC
TRBV4-3,TRBJ2-1,few,TRBD2,CASSQVLALPYNEQFF,TGCGCCAGCAGCCAAGTACTAGCGTTACCCTACAATGAGCAGTTCTTC
TRBV7-7,TRBJ1-2,few,.,CASSLETGPGYTF,TGTGCTAGCAGCTTAGAAACAGGGCCTGGCTACACCTTC
TRBV10-2,TRBJ1-2,.,TRBD1,CASSAKGRGTGRSDYGYTF,TGCGCCAGCAGTGCCAAGGGCAGGGGGACGGGTCGTAGTGACTATGGCTACACCTTC
TRBV20-1,TRBJ2-3,many,.,CSARSLGQGFTNTQYF,TGCAGTGCTAGAAGCTTAGGCCAGGGCTTCACAAATACGCAGTATTTT
TRBV13,TRBJ2-1,.,.,CASSPEAGPEQFF,TGTGCCAGCAGCCCCGAAGCTGGGCCTGAGCAGTTCTTC
TRBV12-3/TRBV12-4,TRBJ2-4,.,.,CASSLAAFGIQYF,TGTGCCAGCAGTTTAGCAGCTTTCGGCATTCAGTACTTC
TRBV27,TRBJ2-7,.,.,CASSYVEVGGPFGEQYF,TGTGCCAGCAGTTACGTAGAGGTGGGCGGCCCCTTCGGAGAGCAGTACTTC
TRBV12-3/TRBV12-4,TRBJ1-4,few,TRBD1,CASSLTLTGEELFF,TGTGCCAGCAGTTTAACTCTGACAGGGGAAGAACTGTTTTTT
TRBV20-1,TRBJ1-5,.,.,CSARDRSQNQPQHF,TGCAGTGCTAGAGATCGGTCCCAGAATCAGCCCCAGCATTTT
TRBV4-1,TRBJ2-5,.,TRBD2,CASSQGASGVQETQYF,TGCGCCAGCAGCCAAGGGGCTAGCGGGGTCCAAGAGACCCAGTACTTC
TRBV7-2,TRBJ2-1,.,TRBD2,CASSLAHPGLVFYEQFF,TGTGCCAGCAGCTTAGCCCATCCGGGACTAGTCTTTTATGAGCAGTTCTTC
TRBV25-1,TRBJ2-7,.,.,CASSEWISGYNEQYF,TGTGCCAGCAGTGAATGGATTAGCGGATACAATGAGCAGTACTTC
TRBV9,TRBJ1-2,.,.,CASSGGGRIANYGYTF,TGTGCCAGCAGCGGGGGGGGACGGATAGCTAACTATGGCTACACCTTC
TRBV6-1,TRBJ2-7,.,.,CASRDRGGSFYEQYF,TGTGCCAGCAGGGACCGGGGTGGGTCTTTCTACGAGCAGTACTTC
TRBV6-2/TRBV6-3,TRBJ2-2,.,.,CASGASVTGELFF,TGTGCCAGCGGGGCTAGTGTTACCGGGGAGCTGTTTTTT
TRBV11-1,TRBJ2-5,.,.,CASSLTGAAQETQYF,TGTGCCAGCAGCTTAACCGGGGCGGCCCAAGAGACCCAGTACTTC
TRBV7-2,TRBJ2-1,.,.,CASSLTREYNEQFF,TGTGCCAGCAGTTTGACCAGGGAATACAATGAGCAGTTCTTC
TRBV6-6,TRBJ2-5,few,TRBD2,CASSVQGLQETQYF,TGTGCCAGCAGTGTCCAGGGACTACAAGAGACCCAGTACTTC
TRBV6-2/TRBV6-3,TRBJ1-5,.,TRBD1,CASRKAGGDNQPQHF,TGTGCCAGCAGGAAAGCAGGGGGGGACAATCAGCCCCAGCATTTT